What follows describes a single T cell receptor beta chain. These data come from a study of cytomegalovirus exposure and HLA in healthy donors. Study background: Early release data held about 85 million unique TCRs from HLA-typed donors.

V shed 7 bases, J shed 2 bases, and the junction held 5 bases outside the gene matches. The CDR3 has 15 amino acids. Germline V CDR1 and CDR2: MGHDK, SYGVNS. Both 60 Vbeta primers and 13 Jbeta primers went into the PCR. Repertoires were generated with immunoSEQ multiplex PCR, while TCRdb's copy carries only in-frame clones and drops some. This table holds some 150,000 clones. The sequence was obtained from a young woman in good health and CMV-seronegative. Sequencing was done on a sample of PBMCs. V gene TRBV25-1 combines with J gene TRBJ2-6, with 7 nucleotides matching TRBD2. The CDR3 is CASISGGTGANVLTF. CDR3 DNA sequence: TGTGCCAGCATCTCGGGGGGAACTGGGGCCAACGTCCTGACTTTC.